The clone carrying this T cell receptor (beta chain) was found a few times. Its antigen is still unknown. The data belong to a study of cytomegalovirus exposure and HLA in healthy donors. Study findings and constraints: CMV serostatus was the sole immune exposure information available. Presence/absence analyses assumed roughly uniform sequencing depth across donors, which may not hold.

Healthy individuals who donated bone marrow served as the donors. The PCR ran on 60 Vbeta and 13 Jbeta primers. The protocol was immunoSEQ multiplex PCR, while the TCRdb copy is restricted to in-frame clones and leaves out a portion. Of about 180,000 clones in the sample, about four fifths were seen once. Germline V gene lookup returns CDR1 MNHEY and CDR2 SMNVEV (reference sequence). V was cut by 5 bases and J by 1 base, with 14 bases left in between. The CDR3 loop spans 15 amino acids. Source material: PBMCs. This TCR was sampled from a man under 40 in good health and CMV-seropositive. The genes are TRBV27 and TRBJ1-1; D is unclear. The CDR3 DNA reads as TGTGCCAGCAGTCCTATGCGGCGCCCGAACACTGAAGCTTTCTTT. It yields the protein CASSPMRRPNTEAFF.